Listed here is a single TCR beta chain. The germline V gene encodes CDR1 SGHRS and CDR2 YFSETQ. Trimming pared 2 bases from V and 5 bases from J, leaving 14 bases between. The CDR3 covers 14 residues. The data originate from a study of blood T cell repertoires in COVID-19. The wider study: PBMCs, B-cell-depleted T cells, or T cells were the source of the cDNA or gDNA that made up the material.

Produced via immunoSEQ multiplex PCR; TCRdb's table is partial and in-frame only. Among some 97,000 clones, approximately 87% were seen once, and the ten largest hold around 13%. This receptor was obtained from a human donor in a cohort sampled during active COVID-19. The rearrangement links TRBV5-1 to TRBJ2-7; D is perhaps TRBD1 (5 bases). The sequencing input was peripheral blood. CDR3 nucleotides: TGCGCCAGCAGCTTCAGCAGGGTTTCGGACGAGCAGTACTTC. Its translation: CASSFSRVSDEQYF.